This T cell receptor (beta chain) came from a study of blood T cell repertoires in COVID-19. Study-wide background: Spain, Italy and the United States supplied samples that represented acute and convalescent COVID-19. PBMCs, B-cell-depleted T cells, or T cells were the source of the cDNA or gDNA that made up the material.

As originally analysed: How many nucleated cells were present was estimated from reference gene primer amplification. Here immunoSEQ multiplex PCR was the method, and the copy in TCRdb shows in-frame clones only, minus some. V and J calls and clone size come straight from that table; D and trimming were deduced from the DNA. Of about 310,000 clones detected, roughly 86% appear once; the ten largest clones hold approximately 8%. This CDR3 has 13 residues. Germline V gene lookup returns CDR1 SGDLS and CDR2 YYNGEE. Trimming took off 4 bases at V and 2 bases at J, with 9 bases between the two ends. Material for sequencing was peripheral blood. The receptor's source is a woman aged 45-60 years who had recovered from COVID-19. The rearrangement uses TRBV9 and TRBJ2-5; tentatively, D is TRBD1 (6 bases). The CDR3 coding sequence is TGTGCCAGCAGCCCAGGGGATCAAGAGACCCAGTACTTC. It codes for CASSPGDQETQYF.